The 27 T cell receptor beta chains below were found in one sample sequenced in a study of OX40 agonist ivuxolimab in advanced cancers. TCRdb's copy holds only in-frame clones and misses some; the assay was immunoSEQ multiplex PCR. The table has 90,000 to 130,000 clones, around 90% seen once. The material sequenced was CD4+ or CD8+ T cells sorted from blood, taken in a trial of the OX40 agonist ivuxolimab. All receptors derive from an adult with an advanced solid tumor such as melanoma, head and neck, liver or kidney cancer.

A note on this clone: Compared with germline, one end of the junction differs, possibly owing to a read error. This sequence joins TRBV7-7 and TRBJ2-3, with D tentatively TRBD1 (6 bases). This CDR3 comprises 15 residues. Germline values: CDR1 SSHAT, CDR2 FNYEAQ (reference sequence). CDR3 region: CASSLRTDSTDTQYF. The CDR3 DNA reads as TGTGCTAGCAGCCTTAGGACAGATAGCACAGATACGCAGTATTTT.

This sequence joins TRBV5-4 and TRBJ1-2; D is undetermined. CDR1 and CDR2 from the germline V gene are SGHNT and YYREEE (reference sequence). Trimming stripped 0 bases from V and 3 bases from J, with 6 bases between. There are 13 residues in the CDR3. This CDR3 reads CASSLAQDYGYTF. In DNA form, the CDR3 reads TGTGCCAGCAGCTTGGCCCAAGACTATGGCTACACCTTC.

This chain connects TRBV7-9 to TRBJ1-2; D may be TRBD1 (5 bases). V lost 2 bases to trimming and J lost 2 bases, with 15 bases between them. From germline, CDR1 is SEHNR and CDR2 FQNEAQ (reference sequence). The CDR3 consists of 16 residues. In DNA, the CDR3 is TGTGCCAGCAGCTTATGGGCCGGAGGGGAGAACTATGGCTACACCTTC. This codes for CASSLWAGGENYGYTF.

This chain joins TRBV7-8 and TRBJ1-1; no clear D gene. The CDR3 covers 15 residues. Germline V gives CDR1 SGHVS, CDR2 FQNEAQ. V was trimmed by 1 base and J by 2 bases, leaving 11 bases between them. CDR3 sequence reads: CASSLDRRKNTEAFF. CDR3 coding DNA: TGTGCCAGCAGCTTAGACAGACGTAAAAACACTGAAGCTTTCTTT. The whole variable domain, filled in from reference TRBV7-8 and TRBJ1-1, reads GAGVSQSPRYKVAKRGQDVALRCDPISGHVSLFWYQQALGQGPEFLTYFQNEAQLDKSGLPSDRFFAERPEGSVSTLKIQRTQQEDSAVYLCASSLDRRKNTEAFFGQGTRLTVV.

The chain has TRBV7-2 and TRBJ2-2; D unresolved. The V end lost 5 bases, the J end lost 7 bases, and 14 bases lay between the germline ends. This CDR3 has 14 residues. Germline CDR1 is SGHTA and CDR2 is FQGNSA. The CDR3 region is CASSPGLVNGELFF. The DNA of the CDR3 is TGTGCCAGCAGCCCGGGCCTAGTGAACGGGGAGCTGTTTTTT.

The J gene is TRBJ1-5, the V gene TRBV30; possibly TRBD1 for D (5 bases). Germline values: CDR1 GTSNPN, CDR2 SVGIG (reference sequence). The CDR3 is made up of 17 amino acids. V lost 1 base, J lost 0 bases, and 16 bases lay in between. CDR3 nucleotide sequence: TGTGCCTGGAGTGAGGGGATACGGGGTTATAGCAATCAGCCCCAGCATTTT. Translated: CAWSEGIRGYSNQPQHF. The full variable domain, in which reference TRBV30 and TRBJ1-5 provide the parts outside the CDR3, is SQTIHQWPATLVQPVGSPLSLECTVEGTSNPNLYWYRQAAGRGLQLLFYSVGIGQISSEVPQNLSASRPQDRQFILSSKKLLLSDSGFYLCAWSEGIRGYSNQPQHFGDGTRLSIL.

Comment on this clone: One junction end does not reproduce the germline sequence, and a read error may be involved. The chain recombines TRBV5-1 with TRBJ1-6, with unresolved D. Germline CDR1 reads SGHRS; CDR2 reads YFSETQ. CDR3 length: 14 amino acids. CDR3 protein: CASSLDGENSPLHF. Here the CDR3 DNA reads TGCGCCAGCAGTTTGGACGGGGAGAATTCACCCCTCCACTTT.

In DNA, the CDR3 is TGTGCCAGCAGTTACGGGAAAGACCAGCCCCAGCATTTT. Protein product: CASSYGKDQPQHF. The chain is built from TRBV6-6 and TRBJ1-5, with D hard to call. Trimming cost V 2 bases and J 7 bases, with 9 bases left between them. This CDR3 has 13 amino acids. Per the germline V gene, CDR1 is MNHNY and CDR2 is SVGAGI (reference sequence).

There are a few counts of this clone. In nucleotides, the CDR3 is TGTGCCAGCAGTTTAGCTCCAGGGTTCGTTGCGGGCGGGGAGCTGTTTTTT. This encodes CASSLAPGFVAGGELFF. The J gene is TRBJ2-2, the V gene TRBV28, with D perhaps TRBD1 or TRBD2 (5 bases each). The germline gives CDR1 MDHEN, CDR2 SYDVKM. The CDR3 runs to 17 residues. The V gene lost 2 bases and the J gene lost 7 bases, with 20 bases spanning the gap.

There are a few counts of this clone. The chain employs TRBV6-1 and TRBJ2-1, with no clear D. The CDR3 runs 11 residues. Trimming stripped 1 base from V and 10 bases from J, with 5 bases between. The germline CDR1 and CDR2 sequences are MNHNS and SASEGT. CDR3 nucleotides: TGTGCCAGCAGTGAAGGATACGAGCAGTTCTTC. Translated: CASSEGYEQFF.

Notes on this clone: Other DNA sequences in the same sample also yield this CDR3. The CDR3 sequence: CAWSVGAGYGYTF. The CDR3 nucleotides are TGTGCCTGGAGTGTTGGGGCTGGCTATGGCTACACCTTC. The chain combines TRBV30 with TRBJ1-2; maybe TRBD1 (5 bases). Germline values: CDR1 GTSNPN, CDR2 SVGIG (reference sequence). Trimming stripped 0 bases from V and 4 bases from J, with 9 bases between. The CDR3 totals 13 residues.

The chain uses TRBV5-6 and TRBJ2-3, with a weak D call TRBD2 (7 bases). Germline CDR1 reads SGHDT; CDR2 reads YYEEEE. Trimming cost V 1 base and J 5 bases, with 11 bases left between them. The CDR3 has 14 amino acids. The CDR3 sequence: CASSLRGAGDTQYF. The DNA of the CDR3 is TGTGCCAGCAGCTTGCGGGGGGCCGGAGATACGCAGTATTTT.

The V gene is TRBV30, the J gene TRBJ1-5; 8 positions match TRBD1. The CDR3 is made up of 16 amino acids. V lost 3 bases, J lost 0 bases, and 7 bases stayed unmatched. Germline V gene data show CDR1 as GTSNPN and CDR2 as SVGIG (reference sequence). This chain's CDR3 is CAWSAGGTGSNQPQHF. The CDR3 nucleotides read TGTGCCTGGAGCGCCGGGGGGACAGGTAGCAATCAGCCCCAGCATTTT.

A single count supports this clone. The CDR3 protein is CASSLAQAVYGYTF. CDR3 in DNA: TGCGCCAGCAGCTTGGCCCAGGCAGTTTATGGCTACACCTTC. This chain links TRBV5-1 with TRBJ1-2; D is unclear. The CDR3 has 14 residues. V shed 0 bases and J shed 5 bases, with 11 bases lying between them. The germline V gene has CDR1 SGHRS and CDR2 YFSETQ.

The chain is built from TRBV19 and TRBJ2-1; TRBD1 matches at 8 bases. The CDR3 consists of 16 residues. Germline V gives CDR1 LNHDA, CDR2 SQIVND (reference sequence). The J segment lost 8 bases and the V segment lost 3 bases, leaving 12 bases of the junction unmatched. CDR3 nucleotides: TGTGCCAGTAGTATTCCCCTCGGACAGGGCAGGGATGAGCAGTTCTTC. Translated: CASSIPLGQGRDEQFF.

The chain is built from TRBV19 and TRBJ2-4; D gene unclear. The CDR3 runs to 14 residues. Germline V gene lookup returns CDR1 LNHDA and CDR2 SQIVND (reference sequence). Between the trimmed V and J ends, which lost 3 bases and 3 bases, there was a span of 9 bases. This chain's CDR3 is CASSMSRNKNIQYF. Written as DNA, the CDR3 is TGTGCCAGTAGTATGAGTCGGAACAAAAACATTCAGTACTTC.

The table lists this clone with a count of one. The genes are TRBV7-9 and TRBJ2-5; a weak D match, TRBD2 (5 bases). Per the germline V gene, CDR1 is SEHNR and CDR2 is FQNEAQ (reference sequence). Trimming took 5 bases from V and 5 from J, leaving 12 bases between them. This CDR3 comprises 13 residues. The CDR3 coding sequence is TGTGCCAGCAGCCTACTAGGCGGGGAGACCCAGTACTTC. Its protein product is CASSLLGGETQYF. The complete variable domain, with remaining parts taken from reference TRBV7-9 and TRBJ2-5, reads DTGVSQNPRHKITKRGQNVTFRCDPISEHNRLYWYRQTLGQGPEFLTYFQNEAQLEKSRLLSDRFSAERPKGSFSTLEIQRTEQGDSAMYLCASSLLGGETQYFGPGTRLLVL.

The chain joins TRBV5-6 to TRBJ2-1; 7 nucleotides match TRBD2. Trimming at V came to 3 bases and at J to 4 bases, leaving 1 base not matched to a gene. The CDR3 loop spans 13 amino acids. The germline V gene encodes CDR1 SGHDT and CDR2 YYEEEE. This CDR3 reads CASSSGGYNEQFF. In DNA, the CDR3 is TGTGCCAGCAGCTCGGGGGGATACAATGAGCAGTTCTTC.

CDR3 nucleotide sequence: TGTGCCAGCTCACGGGTCGGCGGGGCAGGAGGGGAGAACACTGAAGCTTTCTTT. Residues: CASSRVGGAGGENTEAFF. This chain joins TRBV18 and TRBJ1-1; a weak D match, TRBD1 (5 bases). This CDR3 spans 18 amino acids. The ends were cut back, 4 bases at V and 1 base at J, with 22 bases in the middle. From germline, CDR1 is KGHSH and CDR2 LQKENI. Combining the CDR3 with reference TRBV18 and TRBJ1-1 gives the whole variable domain NAGVMQNPRHLVRRRGQEARLRCSPMKGHSHVYWYRQLPEEGLKFMVYLQKENIIDESGMPKERFSAEFPKEGPSILRIQQVVRGDSAAYFCASSRVGGAGGENTEAFFGQGTRLTVV.

The V gene is TRBV21-1, the J gene TRBJ2-5. TRBV21-1 corresponds to a pseudogene. The CDR3 extends over 15 amino acids. CDR3 coding DNA: TGTGCCAGCAGCGCATCGGGTACTTGGGAAGGGACCCAGTACTTC. Amino acid sequence: CASSASGTWEGTQYF.

The V call is TRBV18, the J call TRBJ1-3; 8 bases match TRBD1. CDR1 is KGHSH, CDR2 LQKENI, per germline. The CDR3 is made up of 19 amino acids. The V segment lost 3 bases and the J segment 4 bases; nucleotides outside the gene matches: 17. This CDR3 is CASSPLPRTGTLRGNTIYF. The CDR3 bases are TGTGCCAGCTCACCCCTACCCCGGACAGGGACTTTGCGAGGAAACACCATATATTTT.

The V call is TRBV7-2, the J call TRBJ1-5; 8 positions agree with TRBD1. The CDR3 sequence is 13 residues long. Looked up from germline, CDR1 is SGHTA and CDR2 is FQGNSA. V dropped 5 bases and J dropped 7; count of bases not matched to a gene: 4. The CDR3 DNA sequence: TGTGCCAGCAGCAGTGACAGGGGACAGCCCCAGCATTTT. Protein product: CASSSDRGQPQHF.

This rearrangement joins TRBV7-8 to TRBJ1-2, with D possibly matching TRBD1 (5 bases). This CDR3 is 14 amino acids long. CDR1 is SGHVS, CDR2 FQNEAQ, per germline. The V end was cut by 5 bases, the J end by 6 bases, with 16 bases between. The CDR3 loop reads CASSQYASGNGYTF. The CDR3 nucleotides read TGTGCCAGCAGCCAATATGCTTCAGGGAATGGCTACACCTTC.

The chain employs TRBV19 and TRBJ1-1; the D is unclear. Trimming left V 0 bases short and J 0 bases short, with 14 bases between. The CDR3 is 17 amino acids. Germline V lookup: CDR1 LNHDA, CDR2 SQIVND (reference sequence). CDR3 coding DNA: TGTGCCAGTAGTATAGATAGGCCTTTTGGGGTGAACACTGAAGCTTTCTTT. This sequence encodes CASSIDRPFGVNTEAFF.

The CDR3: CASSSRGSNQPQHF. For the CDR3, the DNA is TGTGCCAGCAGTTCGAGGGGAAGCAATCAGCCCCAGCATTTT. This chain uses TRBV6-5 with TRBJ1-5; the D gene is possibly TRBD1 (5 bases). CDR3 length equals 14 residues. CDR1 is MNHEY, CDR2 SVGAGI, per germline. V lost 4 bases, J lost 1 base, and 8 bases lay in between.

A single count supports this clone. V usage is TRBV5-1 and J usage is TRBJ2-7; 7 bases agree with TRBD1. The V and J ends lost 3 bases and 3 bases, in that order; junction bases with no gene match: 6. CDR3 size: 14 residues. Germline V gene lookup returns CDR1 SGHRS and CDR2 YFSETQ. The CDR3 sequence is CASSSAGTVYEQYF. In nucleotides, the CDR3 is TGCGCCAGCAGCTCGGCCGGGACAGTCTACGAGCAGTACTTC.

DNA of the CDR3: TGTGCCAGCAGCTTACGAACCTACGAGCAGTACTTC. It codes for CASSLRTYEQYF. The chain is built from TRBV5-8 and TRBJ2-7; D remains ambiguous. V lost 2 bases to trimming and J lost 2 bases, with 5 bases between them. Germline CDR1 is SGHTS and CDR2 is YDEGEE. The CDR3 is made up of 12 amino acids.